This T cell receptor beta chain stems from a study of T cell responses to AZD1222 COVID-19 vaccine. Study observations and caveats: Dominant CD4 TCR responses targeted spike regions 160-218 and 743-854. No day 14 peak samples; only post-peak repertoires were characterized. At baseline, just five or six AZD1222 recipients tested seropositive. Among spike-specific TCRs, nearly half reportedly target unmutated variant regions.

Assay: immunoSEQ multiplex PCR; the TCRdb copy retains only in-frame clones and omits some. The table has around 110,000 clones, roughly nine tenths seen once. CDR3 length equals 13 residues. Germline CDR1 and CDR2: SGHRS and YFSETQ. V was clipped by 0 bases and J by 4 bases, with 7 bases between them. About this clone: Its antigen is unidentified.

The specimen comprised peripheral blood, sampled 28 days after the second AZD1222 dose. The chain uses TRBV5-1 and TRBJ1-1, with unresolved D. The TCR was taken from an adult who received the AZD1222 COVID-19 vaccine. The CDR3 nucleotides are TGCGCCAGCAGCTTGGGAGGAGGCACTGAAGCTTTCTTT. This translates into CASSLGGGTEAFF.